This T cell receptor (beta chain) derives from a study of blood T cell repertoires in COVID-19. Clones were sequenced by immunoSEQ multiplex PCR, and TCRdb holds only the in-frame ones, with some missing. The sample lists hundreds of thousands of clones, around 87% seen once, with around 1.1% in the top ten. The length of the CDR3 is 14 residues. V dropped 4 bases and J dropped 2; count of bases not matched to a gene: 2. Germline V gene lookup returns CDR1 WNHNN and CDR2 SYGVQD (reference sequence). Participant-given clinical history determined each cohort assignment. The gene calls are TRBV10-1 and TRBJ1-5; 7 bases map to TRBD1. The sample consisted of PBMCs or T cells enriched from blood (not recorded which). The receptor's source is a man under 40 who had recovered from COVID-19. CDR3 bases: TGCGCCAGCAGTGGAGGACAGGGCAATCAGCCCCAGCATTTT. Amino acid sequence: CASSGGQGNQPQHF.